This T cell receptor (beta chain) appears in the sequencing data of a study of blood T cells in healthy people across ages. General study points: Naive and antigen-experienced cells were not separated, limiting conclusive comparison. It was found that TCR beta diversity correlated strongly with the percentage of naive T cells. Expanded clonotype changes were possibly confounded by unknown donor CMV status.

Then a second PCR, running about 7 to 11 cycles, was carried out with a sample-barcoded 5' primer and a J-beta primer mix. MiXCR, applied by TCRdb to the 5' RACE reads, yields one record per CDR3 protein. The sample records over 1,500,000 distinct CDR3 sequences, about 39% being singletons. With respect to this clonotype: Its target is not known.

Each donor supplied roughly 9.2 milliliters of peripheral blood. The CDR3 has 16 amino acids. Trimming cost V 3 bases and J 0 bases; bases outside gene matches: 6. CDR1 and CDR2 (germline): SGHAT, FQNNGV. The receptor was isolated from a human donor in good health. What was sequenced was blood. The chain has TRBV11-2 and TRBJ1-1; TRBD1 matches at 8 bases. CDR3 loop: CASSFWDRTMNTEAFF. The CDR3 nucleotides are TGTGCCAGCAGCTTTTGGGACAGGACTATGAACACTGAAGCTTTCTTT.